The rows below give T cell receptor beta chains drawn from one sample of a study of T cells in Graves' hyperthyroidism and ophthalmopathy. TCRdb re-analysed the multiplex PCR reads in MiXCR, keeping a single row per CDR3 protein. Of under 300,000 distinct CDR3 sequences listed, around 25% are singletons. Sequenced input: blood. The receptors originated from a middle-aged man with Graves' hyperthyroidism that later progressed to Graves' ophthalmopathy. The CDR3 runs from the conserved cysteine through the conserved F or W. The order of the fields is V gene, J gene, clone size, D gene, CDR3 protein, CDR3 DNA. A D gene is named only where the DNA matches it firmly. Only some rows state a clone size, as once, few, many or a class for expanded clones.

V gene: TRBV12-3/TRBV12-4
J gene: TRBJ2-7
clone size: many
D gene: TRBD2
CDR3 protein: CASSTLAELYEQYF
CDR3 DNA: TGTGCCAGCAGTACACTAGCGGAGTTATACGAGCAGTACTTC

V gene: TRBV6-1
J gene: TRBJ1-5
clone size: few
D gene: -
CDR3 protein: CASSEQGAPLSNQPQHF
CDR3 DNA: TGTGCCAGCAGTGAGCAAGGGGCGCCCTTGAGCAATCAGCCCCAGCATTTT

V gene: TRBV11-2
J gene: TRBJ2-5
clone size: many
D gene: TRBD2
CDR3 protein: CASSSIAGGVETQYF
CDR3 DNA: TGTGCCAGCAGCTCCATAGCGGGAGGGGTTGAGACCCAGTACTTC

V gene: TRBV7-7
J gene: TRBJ2-5
clone size: many
D gene: -
CDR3 protein: CASSGIGGRETQYF
CDR3 DNA: TGTGCTAGCAGCGGCATCGGGGGGCGAGAGACCCAGTACTTC

V gene: TRBV13
J gene: TRBJ1-1
clone size: many
D gene: -
CDR3 protein: CASSSGRGAEEAFF
CDR3 DNA: TGTGCCAGCAGCTCCGGACGAGGGGCTGAGGAAGCTTTCTTT

V gene: TRBV18
J gene: TRBJ2-7
clone size: few
D gene: TRBD1
CDR3 protein: CASSSRQGPYEQYF
CDR3 DNA: TGTGCCAGCTCATCCCGACAGGGACCCTACGAGCAGTACTTC

V gene: TRBV12-3/TRBV12-4
J gene: TRBJ1-1
clone size: many
D gene: -
CDR3 protein: CASGTLNTEAFF
CDR3 DNA: TGTGCCAGCGGGACGTTGAACACTGAAGCTTTCTTT

V gene: TRBV18
J gene: TRBJ2-7
clone size: few
D gene: -
CDR3 protein: CAGSEIQGEQYF
CDR3 DNA: TGTGCCGGCTCAGAAATACAGGGAGAGCAGTACTTC

V gene: TRBV5-6
J gene: TRBJ2-7
clone size: many
D gene: TRBD2
CDR3 protein: CASSLWGTRGSEQYF
CDR3 DNA: TGTGCCAGCAGCTTGTGGGGGACTAGAGGTAGCGAGCAGTACTTC

V gene: TRBV6-2/TRBV6-3
J gene: TRBJ1-1
clone size: -
D gene: TRBD1
CDR3 protein: CASSSGPGTGYKSEAFF
CDR3 DNA: TGTGCCAGCAGTTCCGGTCCCGGGACAGGGTATAAGTCTGAAGCTTTCTTT

V gene: TRBV20-1
J gene: TRBJ1-5
clone size: many
D gene: -
CDR3 protein: CSALGGISNQPQHF
CDR3 DNA: TGCAGTGCGTTGGGGGGCATCAGCAATCAGCCCCAGCATTTT

V gene: TRBV10-3
J gene: TRBJ1-2
clone size: -
D gene: -
CDR3 protein: CAISESQEGYTF
CDR3 DNA: TGTGCCATCAGTGAGTCGCAGGAGGGCTACACCTTC

V gene: TRBV19
J gene: TRBJ1-1
clone size: many
D gene: TRBD1
CDR3 protein: CASSDRQGRDTEAFF
CDR3 DNA: TGTGCCAGTAGCGACCGACAGGGGAGAGACACTGAAGCTTTCTTT

V gene: TRBV6-1
J gene: TRBJ2-1
clone size: -
D gene: -
CDR3 protein: CASRRDGMAYNEQFF
CDR3 DNA: TGTGCCAGCAGACGGGACGGGATGGCCTACAATGAGCAGTTCTTC

V gene: TRBV9
J gene: TRBJ2-7
clone size: few
D gene: -
CDR3 protein: CASSVDSRTYEQYF
CDR3 DNA: TGTGCCAGCAGCGTAGATAGCCGAACCTACGAGCAGTACTTC

V gene: TRBV6-1
J gene: TRBJ1-1
clone size: -
D gene: -
CDR3 protein: CASTRGQPVTEAFF
CDR3 DNA: TGTGCCAGCACTAGAGGACAGCCGGTGACTGAAGCTTTCTTT

V gene: TRBV10-2
J gene: TRBJ1-1
clone size: many
D gene: -
CDR3 protein: CASSERGTEAFF
CDR3 DNA: TGCGCCAGCAGTGAACGAGGGACTGAAGCTTTCTTT

V gene: TRBV28
J gene: TRBJ2-7
clone size: many
D gene: TRBD1
CDR3 protein: CASSLPGQPYEQYF
CDR3 DNA: TGTGCCAGCAGCCTACCGGGACAGCCTTACGAGCAGTACTTC

V gene: TRBV25-1
J gene: TRBJ2-1
clone size: many
D gene: TRBD2
CDR3 protein: CASSGGLAGDEQFF
CDR3 DNA: TGTGCCAGCAGTGGGGGACTAGCGGGCGATGAGCAGTTCTTC

V gene: TRBV7-8
J gene: TRBJ2-5
clone size: many
D gene: TRBD1
CDR3 protein: CASSLTFNRGEETQYF
CDR3 DNA: TGTGCCAGCAGCTTAACGTTCAACAGGGGGGAAGAGACCCAGTACTTC

V gene: TRBV11-3
J gene: TRBJ2-2
clone size: many
D gene: -
CDR3 protein: CASSYRVPGELFF
CDR3 DNA: TGTGCCAGCAGCTACAGGGTCCCCGGGGAGCTGTTTTTT

V gene: TRBV4-1
J gene: TRBJ2-5
clone size: many
D gene: -
CDR3 protein: CASSQDGTSRGETQYF
CDR3 DNA: TGCGCCAGCAGCCAAGATGGGACATCGAGGGGGGAGACCCAGTACTTC

V gene: TRBV12-3/TRBV12-4
J gene: TRBJ1-6
clone size: many
D gene: -
CDR3 protein: CASSARGSYNSPLHF
CDR3 DNA: TGTGCCAGCAGCGCCCGGGGCTCCTATAATTCACCCCTCCACTTT

V gene: TRBV7-3
J gene: TRBJ2-5
clone size: many
D gene: TRBD2
CDR3 protein: CASSLSAGGTQETQYF
CDR3 DNA: TGTGCCAGCAGCCTTTCAGCGGGAGGGACCCAAGAGACCCAGTACTTC

V gene: TRBV6-2/TRBV6-3
J gene: TRBJ2-5
clone size: -
D gene: -
CDR3 protein: CASSFVRGGIQETQYF
CDR3 DNA: TGTGCCAGCAGTTTCGTCCGAGGGGGGATTCAAGAGACCCAGTACTTC

V gene: TRBV5-6
J gene: TRBJ1-5
clone size: many
D gene: -
CDR3 protein: CASSFFEGDDQHF
CDR3 DNA: TGTGCCAGCAGCTTTTTTGAGGGGGATGATCAGCATTTT

V gene: TRBV5-1
J gene: TRBJ2-7
clone size: many
D gene: TRBD1
CDR3 protein: CASKTLPGQNYEQYF
CDR3 DNA: TGCGCCAGCAAAACCCTGCCGGGACAGAACTACGAGCAGTACTTC

V gene: TRBV6-1
J gene: TRBJ2-7
clone size: -
D gene: -
CDR3 protein: CASSLTKTLYEQYF
CDR3 DNA: TGTGCCAGCAGTCTAACTAAAACCCTCTACGAGCAGTACTTC

V gene: TRBV28
J gene: TRBJ2-7
clone size: -
D gene: -
CDR3 protein: CASSLIHSSYEQYF
CDR3 DNA: TGTGCCAGCAGTTTAATTCACAGTTCCTACGAGCAGTACTTC

V gene: TRBV20-1
J gene: TRBJ2-3
clone size: many
D gene: -
CDR3 protein: CSASDGGTISSTDTQYF
CDR3 DNA: TGCAGTGCTAGTGACGGCGGAACCATTTCTAGCACAGATACGCAGTATTTT

V gene: TRBV12-3/TRBV12-4
J gene: TRBJ2-7
clone size: -
D gene: -
CDR3 protein: CASSLSRRGSYEQYF
CDR3 DNA: TGTGCCAGCAGTTTATCCCGGCGGGGCTCCTACGAGCAGTACTTC

V gene: TRBV3-1
J gene: TRBJ1-5
clone size: many
D gene: -
CDR3 protein: CASSQVYGQPQHF
CDR3 DNA: TGTGCCAGCAGCCAAGTGTATGGACAGCCCCAGCATTTT

V gene: TRBV6-1
J gene: TRBJ2-7
clone size: many
D gene: TRBD2
CDR3 protein: CASSEARVAEIAGEVEQYF
CDR3 DNA: TGTGCCAGCAGTGAAGCCCGGGTTGCCGAAATAGCGGGAGAGGTCGAGCAGTACTTC

V gene: TRBV6-6
J gene: TRBJ1-1
clone size: many
D gene: -
CDR3 protein: CASSTVSNTEAFF
CDR3 DNA: TGTGCCAGCAGTACCGTTAGTAACACTGAAGCTTTCTTT

V gene: TRBV28
J gene: TRBJ1-5
clone size: -
D gene: TRBD1
CDR3 protein: CASSLDRVNQPQHF
CDR3 DNA: TGTGCCAGCAGTCTGGACAGGGTCAATCAGCCCCAGCATTTT

V gene: TRBV6-5
J gene: TRBJ1-5
clone size: many
D gene: -
CDR3 protein: CASSSTSQPQHF
CDR3 DNA: TGTGCCAGCAGTTCCACTTCTCAGCCCCAGCATTTT

V gene: TRBV24-1
J gene: TRBJ2-5
clone size: once
D gene: -
CDR3 protein: CATSAMEGETQYF
CDR3 DNA: TGTGCCACCAGTGCGATGGAGGGGGAGACCCAGTACTTC

V gene: TRBV4-3
J gene: TRBJ2-5
clone size: -
D gene: -
CDR3 protein: CASSQEIESWTQYF
CDR3 DNA: TGCGCCAGCAGCCAAGAGATAGAGTCTTGGACCCAGTACTTC

V gene: TRBV28
J gene: TRBJ1-1
clone size: -
D gene: TRBD1
CDR3 protein: CASIQGTEAFF
CDR3 DNA: TGTGCCAGTATACAGGGGACTGAAGCTTTCTTT

V gene: TRBV5-1
J gene: TRBJ1-1
clone size: -
D gene: -
CDR3 protein: CASGNPGQSNTEAFF
CDR3 DNA: TGCGCCAGCGGGAATCCGGGCCAGAGTAACACTGAAGCTTTCTTT

V gene: TRBV6-2/TRBV6-3
J gene: TRBJ2-7
clone size: -
D gene: -
CDR3 protein: CASSYRAVEQYF
CDR3 DNA: TGTGCCAGCAGTTACAGAGCAGTCGAGCAGTACTTC

V gene: TRBV27
J gene: TRBJ2-3
clone size: -
D gene: -
CDR3 protein: CASSWSRASTDTQYF
CDR3 DNA: TGTGCCAGCAGTTGGTCCCGAGCGAGCACAGATACGCAGTATTTT

V gene: TRBV6-1
J gene: TRBJ2-7
clone size: -
D gene: -
CDR3 protein: CATQGTRGSYEQYF
CDR3 DNA: TGTGCCACCCAGGGGACCCGGGGCTCCTACGAGCAGTACTTC

V gene: TRBV12-3/TRBV12-4
J gene: TRBJ2-7
clone size: many
D gene: TRBD1
CDR3 protein: CASSPLAGGGQYF
CDR3 DNA: TGTGCCAGCAGCCCACTCGCAGGGGGCGGGCAGTACTTC

V gene: TRBV7-8
J gene: TRBJ1-5
clone size: many
D gene: -
CDR3 protein: CASSSEYRDSQPQHF
CDR3 DNA: TGTGCCAGCAGCTCGGAATACAGGGATAGTCAGCCCCAGCATTTT

V gene: TRBV29-1
J gene: TRBJ2-5
clone size: many
D gene: -
CDR3 protein: CSVERALAWETQYF
CDR3 DNA: TGCAGCGTTGAAAGGGCGCTAGCCTGGGAGACCCAGTACTTC

V gene: TRBV20-1
J gene: TRBJ2-5
clone size: many
D gene: -
CDR3 protein: CSARRQQETQYF
CDR3 DNA: TGCAGTGCTAGGCGACAGCAAGAGACCCAGTACTTC

V gene: TRBV5-6
J gene: TRBJ1-2
clone size: many
D gene: -
CDR3 protein: CASSLYKGTGYTF
CDR3 DNA: TGTGCCAGCAGCTTGTATAAGGGTACGGGCTACACCTTC

V gene: TRBV6-2/TRBV6-3
J gene: TRBJ1-1
clone size: -
D gene: -
CDR3 protein: CASSWGADTEAFF
CDR3 DNA: TGTGCCTCCTCTTGGGGGGCCGACACTGAAGCTTTCTTT

V gene: TRBV28
J gene: TRBJ2-7
clone size: many
D gene: TRBD2
CDR3 protein: CASSGDSLRGLVAYEQYF
CDR3 DNA: TGTGCCAGCAGTGGAGACTCCCTCCGGGGACTAGTCGCCTACGAGCAGTACTTC

V gene: TRBV7-2
J gene: TRBJ2-7
clone size: many
D gene: TRBD2
CDR3 protein: CASSSRTSGTYEQYF
CDR3 DNA: TGTGCCAGCAGCTCGCGGACTAGCGGGACGTACGAGCAGTACTTC